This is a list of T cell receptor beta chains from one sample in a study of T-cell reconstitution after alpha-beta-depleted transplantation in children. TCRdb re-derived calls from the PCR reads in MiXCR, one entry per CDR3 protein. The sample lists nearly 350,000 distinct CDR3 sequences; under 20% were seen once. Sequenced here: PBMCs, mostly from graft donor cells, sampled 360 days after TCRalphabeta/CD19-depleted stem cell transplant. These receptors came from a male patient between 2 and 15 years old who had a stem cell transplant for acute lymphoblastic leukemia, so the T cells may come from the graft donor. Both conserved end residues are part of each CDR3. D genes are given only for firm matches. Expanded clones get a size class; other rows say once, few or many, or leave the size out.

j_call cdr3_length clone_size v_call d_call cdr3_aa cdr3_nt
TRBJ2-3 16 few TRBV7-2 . CASSLGASGGTDTQYF TGTGCCAGCAGCTTGGGGGCCTCCGGGGGCACAGATACGCAGTATTTT
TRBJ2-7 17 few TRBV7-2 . CASSPDPPGRLSYEQYF TGTGCCAGCAGTCCCGATCCCCCGGGACGACTCTCCTACGAGCAGTACTTC
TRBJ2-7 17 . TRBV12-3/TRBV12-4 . CASSPSLRGGSSYEQYF TGTGCCAGCAGTCCATCCTTAAGGGGGGGCTCCTCCTACGAGCAGTACTTC
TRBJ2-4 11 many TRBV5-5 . CASSERDIQYF TGTGCCAGCTCTGAGCGGGACATTCAGTACTTC
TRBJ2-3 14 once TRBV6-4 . CASSAGPGTDTQYF TGTGCCAGCAGTGCAGGGCCGGGCACAGATACGCAGTATTTT
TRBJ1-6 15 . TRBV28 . CASRRVGTSVSPLQF TGTGCCAGCCGCCGGGTCGGGACTTCAGTTTCACCCCTCCAGTTT
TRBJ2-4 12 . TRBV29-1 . CSVSTSLDIQYF TGCAGCGTTTCAACTAGCCTAGACATTCAGTACTTC
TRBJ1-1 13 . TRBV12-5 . CASARGGGTEAFF TGTGCTAGTGCAAGGGGCGGGGGCACTGAAGCTTTCTTT
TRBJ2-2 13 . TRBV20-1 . CSAPVSNTGELFF TGCAGTGCCCCCGTTTCAAACACCGGGGAGCTGTTTTTT
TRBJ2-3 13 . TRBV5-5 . CASSLKGWDTQYF TGTGCCAGCAGCTTGAAGGGGTGGGATACGCAGTATTTT
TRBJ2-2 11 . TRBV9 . CASSVAGELFF TGTGCCAGCAGCGTAGCCGGGGAGCTGTTTTTT
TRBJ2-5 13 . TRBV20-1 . CSADGLGAETQYF TGCAGTGCCGACGGGCTCGGGGCGGAGACCCAGTACTTC
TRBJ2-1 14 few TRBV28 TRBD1 CASSLVQGVHEQFF TGTGCCAGCAGTTTAGTTCAGGGGGTCCATGAGCAGTTCTTC
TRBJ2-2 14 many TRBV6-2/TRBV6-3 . CASSRTVHTGELFF TGTGCCAGCAGTAGGACAGTACACACCGGGGAGCTGTTTTTT
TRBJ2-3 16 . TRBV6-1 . CASSPTGFFSTDTQYF TGTGCCAGCAGTCCCACGGGGTTCTTTAGCACAGATACGCAGTATTTT
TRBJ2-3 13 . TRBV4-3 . CASSQGSRVTQYF TGCGCCAGCAGCCAAGGGTCCAGGGTGACGCAGTATTTT
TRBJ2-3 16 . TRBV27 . CASSTRGAGRPDTQYF TGTGCCAGCAGTACCCGGGGGGCTGGGCGCCCAGATACGCAGTATTTT
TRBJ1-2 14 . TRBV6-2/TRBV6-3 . CASINSDGYYGYTF TGTGCCAGTATTAATTCGGACGGATACTATGGCTACACCTTC
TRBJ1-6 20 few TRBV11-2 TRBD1 CASSPLRFLEAGGPNSPLHF TGTGCCAGCAGCCCCCTTCGGTTTCTTGAGGCAGGGGGACCGAATTCACCCCTCCACTTT
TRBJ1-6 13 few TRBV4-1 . CASSQDRYSPLHF TGCGCCAGCAGCCAAGATCGCTATTCACCCCTCCACTTT
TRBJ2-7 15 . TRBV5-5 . CASSLLISPNYEQYF TGTGCCAGCAGCTTGCTGATCTCCCCCAACTACGAGCAGTACTTC
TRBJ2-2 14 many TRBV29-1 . CSVGPQGSTGELFF TGCAGCGTGGGACCTCAGGGAAGCACCGGGGAGCTGTTTTTT
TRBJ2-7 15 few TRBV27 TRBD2 CASSSDTSGGYEQYF TGTGCCAGCAGTTCGGACACTAGCGGGGGTTACGAGCAGTACTTC
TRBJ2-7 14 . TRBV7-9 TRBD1 CASSKNRGSYEQYF TGTGCCAGCAGCAAGAACAGGGGGTCCTACGAGCAGTACTTC
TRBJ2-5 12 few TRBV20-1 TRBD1 CSAAGGRETQYF TGCAGTGCTGCAGGGGGCCGGGAGACCCAGTACTTC
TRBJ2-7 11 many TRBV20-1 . CSASQKNEQYF TGCAGTGCTTCACAGAAAAACGAGCAGTACTTC
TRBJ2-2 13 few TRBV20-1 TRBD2 CSAQRTSAGELFF TGCAGTGCACAACGAACTAGCGCCGGGGAGCTGTTTTTT
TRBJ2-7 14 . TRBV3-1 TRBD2 CASSQSGSSYEQYF TGTGCCAGCAGCCAAAGCGGGAGCTCCTACGAGCAGTACTTC
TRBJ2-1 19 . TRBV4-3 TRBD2 CASSQDTLAGAVGYNEQFF TGCGCCAGCAGCCAAGATACGCTAGCGGGGGCAGTTGGGTACAATGAGCAGTTCTTC
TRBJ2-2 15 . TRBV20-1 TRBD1 CSARGSTKGTGELFF TGCAGTGCCAGGGGGAGTACGAAGGGCACCGGGGAGCTGTTTTTT
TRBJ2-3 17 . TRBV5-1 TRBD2 CASSQSGRVPPPDTQYF TGCGCCAGCAGCCAAAGCGGGAGGGTTCCCCCCCCAGATACGCAGTATTTT
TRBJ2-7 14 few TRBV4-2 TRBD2 CASSQPGLAVEQYF TGTGCCAGCAGCCAACCGGGACTAGCCGTTGAGCAGTACTTC
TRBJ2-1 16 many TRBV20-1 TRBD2 CSARDLGLAGLDEQFF TGCAGTGCTAGAGATTTGGGGCTAGCGGGTTTGGATGAGCAGTTCTTC
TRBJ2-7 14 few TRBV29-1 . CSVLIQDRSYEQYF TGCAGCGTCCTTATCCAGGACCGGTCCTACGAGCAGTACTTC
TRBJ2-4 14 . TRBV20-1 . CSASLAVAKNIQYF TGCAGTGCTTCCCTAGCTGTAGCCAAAAACATTCAGTACTTC
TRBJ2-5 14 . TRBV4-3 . CASSQLGGKETQYF TGCGCCAGCAGCCAATTGGGGGGAAAAGAGACCCAGTACTTC
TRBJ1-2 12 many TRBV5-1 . CASSTGAYGYTF TGCGCCAGCAGCACGGGGGCCTATGGCTACACCTTC
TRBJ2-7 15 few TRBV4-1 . CASSQVSYTTYEQYF TGCGCCAGCAGCCAAGTCTCGTACACCACCTACGAGCAGTACTTC
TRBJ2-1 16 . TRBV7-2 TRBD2 CASSSRGRRDYNEQFF TGTGCCAGCAGCTCCCGCGGGAGGAGGGATTACAATGAGCAGTTCTTC
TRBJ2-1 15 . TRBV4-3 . CASSQVVSSYNEQFF TGCGCCAGCAGCCAAGTGGTCAGCTCCTACAATGAGCAGTTCTTC
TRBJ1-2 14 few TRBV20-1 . CSARDWTDYYGYTF TGCAGTGCTAGAGATTGGACAGATTACTATGGCTACACCTTC
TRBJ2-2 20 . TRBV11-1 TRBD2 CASRKTGLAGKKGRTGELFF TGTGCCAGCAGGAAGACGGGACTAGCGGGAAAAAAGGGGAGGACCGGGGAGCTGTTTTTT
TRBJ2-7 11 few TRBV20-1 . CSARRPYEQYF TGCAGTGCCCGACGGCCCTACGAGCAGTACTTC
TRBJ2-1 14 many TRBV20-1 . CSALDPAHYNEQFF TGCAGTGCCCTGGACCCAGCCCACTACAATGAGCAGTTCTTC
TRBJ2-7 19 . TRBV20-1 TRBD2 CSARDWGLAGGPFPYEQYF TGCAGTGCTAGAGATTGGGGACTAGCGGGAGGGCCATTCCCCTACGAGCAGTACTTC
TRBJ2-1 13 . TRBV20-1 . CSASNRESYEQFF TGCAGTGCTAGTAACCGGGAGTCGTATGAGCAGTTCTTC
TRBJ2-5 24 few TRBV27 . CASSLFDWRQGARIRRERQETQYF TGTGCCAGCAGTTTATTTGACTGGCGGCAGGGGGCGCGAATAAGGCGGGAGAGGCAAGAGACCCAGTACTTC
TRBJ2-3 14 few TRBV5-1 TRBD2 CASSTGLVADTQYF TGCGCCAGCAGCACTGGACTAGTAGCAGATACGCAGTATTTT
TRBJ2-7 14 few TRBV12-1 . CASSSPGTGDEQYF TGTGCCAGCAGCTCTCCGGGGACAGGGGACGAGCAGTACTTC
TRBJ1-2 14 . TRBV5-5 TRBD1 CASSPGTGVYGYTF TGTGCCAGCAGCCCCGGGACAGGGGTCTATGGCTACACCTTC
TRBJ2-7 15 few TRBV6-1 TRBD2 CASSRTSGRGYEQYF TGTGCCAGCAGTCGGACTAGCGGGAGGGGTTACGAGCAGTACTTC
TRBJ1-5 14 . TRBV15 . CATSRDLLAGPLHF TGTGCCACCAGCAGAGACTTACTAGCGGGGCCCCTGCATTTT
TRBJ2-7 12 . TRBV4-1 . CASSRGLYEQYF TGCGCCAGCAGCCGCGGACTCTACGAGCAGTACTTC
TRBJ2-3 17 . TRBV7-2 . CASSSNYLLDWTDTQYF TGTGCCAGCAGCTCGAACTACCTCCTGGACTGGACAGATACGCAGTATTTT